This T cell receptor beta chain was identified in a study of cytotoxic CD8 clonotypes in ibrutinib-treated CLL. Per the germline V gene, CDR1 is SEHNR and CDR2 is FQNEAQ (reference sequence). Trimming removed 0 bases from V and 5 bases from J, with 12 bases in between. This CDR3 comprises 15 residues. Clones were read by immunoSEQ multiplex PCR, and TCRdb kept only the in-frame ones, dropping some. The data show tens of thousands of clones, with approximately 57% seen just once and 14% to 15% held by the top ten. This clone was observed a handful of times. This clonotype was sampled from a human donor with chronic lymphocytic leukemia. Sequenced here: PBMCs, sampled after 12 months of ibrutinib treatment. V and J are TRBV7-9 and TRBJ2-3; TRBD1 might be the D (6 bases). The CDR3: CASSLAGAGRDTQYF. The CDR3 coding sequence is TGTGCCAGCAGCTTAGCGGGGGCAGGAAGAGATACGCAGTATTTT.